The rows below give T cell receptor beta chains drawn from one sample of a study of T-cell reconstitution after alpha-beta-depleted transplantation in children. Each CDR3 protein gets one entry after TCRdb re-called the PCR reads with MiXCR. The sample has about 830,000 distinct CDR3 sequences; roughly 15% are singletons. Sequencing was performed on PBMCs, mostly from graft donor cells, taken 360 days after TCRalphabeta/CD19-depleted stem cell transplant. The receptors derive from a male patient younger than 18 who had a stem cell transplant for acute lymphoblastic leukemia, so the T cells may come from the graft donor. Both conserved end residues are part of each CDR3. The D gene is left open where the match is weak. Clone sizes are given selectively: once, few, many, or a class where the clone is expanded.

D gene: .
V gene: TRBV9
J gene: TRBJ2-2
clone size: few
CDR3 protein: CASSQPPVNTGELFF
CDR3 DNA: TGTGCCAGCAGCCAGCCCCCAGTCAACACCGGGGAGCTGTTTTTT

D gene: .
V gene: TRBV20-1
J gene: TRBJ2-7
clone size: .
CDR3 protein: CSARSRRQAPYEQYF
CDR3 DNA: TGCAGTGCTAGATCCAGGCGCCAGGCGCCCTACGAGCAGTACTTC

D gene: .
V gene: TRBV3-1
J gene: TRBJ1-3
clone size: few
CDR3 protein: CASSPGTVTSFRNTIYF
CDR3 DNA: TGTGCCAGCAGCCCCGGGACCGTGACCTCCTTTAGAAACACCATATATTTT

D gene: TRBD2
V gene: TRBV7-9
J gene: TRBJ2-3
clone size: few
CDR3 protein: CASSFRGSPTDTQYF
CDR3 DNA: TGTGCCAGCAGCTTTCGCGGGAGCCCAACAGATACGCAGTATTTT

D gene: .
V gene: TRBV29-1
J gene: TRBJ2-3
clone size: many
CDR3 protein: CSARRTSTDTQYF
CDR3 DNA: TGCAGCGCCCGACGGACTAGCACAGATACGCAGTATTTT

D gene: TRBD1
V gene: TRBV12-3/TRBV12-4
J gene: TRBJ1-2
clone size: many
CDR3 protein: CASRGDSSNYGYTF
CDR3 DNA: TGTGCCAGCAGGGGGGACAGTTCTAACTATGGCTACACCTTC

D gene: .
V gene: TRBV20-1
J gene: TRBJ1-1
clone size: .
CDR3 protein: CSARGSGARRNTEAFF
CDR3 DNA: TGCAGTGCTAGAGGTTCAGGGGCGCGTAGGAACACTGAAGCTTTCTTT

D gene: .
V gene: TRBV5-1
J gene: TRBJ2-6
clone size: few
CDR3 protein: CASRPLIAGANVLTF
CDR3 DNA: TGCGCCAGCAGGCCCCTGATTGCGGGGGCCAACGTCCTGACTTTC

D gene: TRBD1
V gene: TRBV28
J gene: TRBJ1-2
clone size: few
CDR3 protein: CAGEGQGGIGYTF
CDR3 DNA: TGTGCCGGAGAGGGACAGGGAGGTATTGGCTACACCTTC

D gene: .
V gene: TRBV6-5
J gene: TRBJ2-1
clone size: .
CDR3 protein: CASSYGGVSYNEQFF
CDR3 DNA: TGTGCCAGCAGTTACGGAGGCGTCTCCTACAATGAGCAGTTCTTC

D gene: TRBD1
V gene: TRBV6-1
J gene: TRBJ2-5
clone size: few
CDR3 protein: CANGDFTGTGGAPRYF
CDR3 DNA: TGTGCAAATGGGGACTTTACCGGGACAGGGGGCGCCCCAAGGTACTTC

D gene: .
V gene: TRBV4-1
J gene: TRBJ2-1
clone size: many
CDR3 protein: CASSLNSLWDEQFF
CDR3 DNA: TGCGCCAGCAGCCTCAATTCCCTTTGGGATGAGCAGTTCTTC

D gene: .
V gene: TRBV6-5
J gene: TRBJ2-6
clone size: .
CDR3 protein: CASSYRRGSGANVLTF
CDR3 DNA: TGTGCCAGCAGTTATAGAAGGGGCTCTGGGGCCAACGTCCTGACTTTC

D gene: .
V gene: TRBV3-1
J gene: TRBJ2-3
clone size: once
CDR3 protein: CASSQFALQGAGSTDTQYF
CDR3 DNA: TGTGCCAGCAGCCAGTTCGCCTTACAGGGCGCGGGTAGCACAGATACGCAGTATTTT

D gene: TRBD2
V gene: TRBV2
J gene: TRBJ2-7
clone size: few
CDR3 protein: CASSTGLAGQYF
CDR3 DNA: TGTGCCAGCAGCACGGGACTAGCTGGGCAGTACTTC

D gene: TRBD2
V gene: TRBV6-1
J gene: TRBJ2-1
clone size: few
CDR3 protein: CASSGTTSGKHEQFF
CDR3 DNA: TGTGCCAGCAGTGGAACGACTAGCGGGAAACATGAGCAGTTCTTC

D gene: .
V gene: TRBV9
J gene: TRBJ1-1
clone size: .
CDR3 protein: CASSAKWGVDTEAFF
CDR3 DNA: TGTGCCAGCAGCGCCAAATGGGGGGTTGACACTGAAGCTTTCTTT

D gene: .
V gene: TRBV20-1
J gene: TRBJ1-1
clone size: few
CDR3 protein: CSARDQGNWVNTEAFF
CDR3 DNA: TGCAGTGCTAGAGATCAGGGGAATTGGGTGAACACTGAAGCTTTCTTT

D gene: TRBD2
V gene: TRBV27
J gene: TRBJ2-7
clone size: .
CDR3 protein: CASAKLAGGPYEQYF
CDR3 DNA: TGTGCCAGCGCGAAACTAGCGGGAGGGCCCTACGAGCAGTACTTC

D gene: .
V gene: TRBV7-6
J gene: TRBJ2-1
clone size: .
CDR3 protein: CASSPLPRLEENNEQFF
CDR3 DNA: TGTGCCAGCAGCCCACTACCTAGACTAGAGGAGAACAATGAGCAGTTCTTC

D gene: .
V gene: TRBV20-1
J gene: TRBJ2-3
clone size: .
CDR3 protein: CSARSPRTDTQYF
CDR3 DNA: TGCAGTGCTAGATCGCCCCGCACAGATACGCAGTATTTT

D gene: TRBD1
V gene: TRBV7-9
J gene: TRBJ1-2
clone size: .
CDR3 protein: CASSLIRGDNYGYTF
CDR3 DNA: TGTGCCAGCAGCTTAATCAGGGGGGACAACTATGGCTACACCTTC

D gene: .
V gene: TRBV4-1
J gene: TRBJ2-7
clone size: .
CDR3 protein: CASSQALTVLHHEQYF
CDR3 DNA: TGCGCCAGCAGCCAAGCGCTGACAGTCCTACATCACGAGCAGTACTTC

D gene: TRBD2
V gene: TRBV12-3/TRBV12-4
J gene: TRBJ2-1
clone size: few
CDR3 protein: CASRRQTSSSYNEQFF
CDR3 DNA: TGTGCCAGCAGAAGACAGACTAGCAGTTCCTACAATGAGCAGTTCTTC

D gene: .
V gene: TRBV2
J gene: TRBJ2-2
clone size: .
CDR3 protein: CASSLGPSGELFF
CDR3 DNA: TGTGCCAGCAGTTTGGGACCATCCGGGGAGCTGTTTTTT

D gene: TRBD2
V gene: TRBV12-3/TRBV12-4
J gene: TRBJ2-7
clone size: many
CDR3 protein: CASSLSQTSGRTLQYF
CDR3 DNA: TGTGCCAGCAGTTTGAGCCAGACTAGCGGGAGGACTTTGCAGTACTTC

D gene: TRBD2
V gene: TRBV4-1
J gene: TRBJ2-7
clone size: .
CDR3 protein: CASSQGSGLALGEQYF
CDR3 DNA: TGCGCCAGCAGCCAAGGGTCGGGACTAGCACTAGGGGAGCAGTACTTC

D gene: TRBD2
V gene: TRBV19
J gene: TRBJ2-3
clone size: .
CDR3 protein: CASRYTPGLAGSDTQYF
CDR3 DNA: TGTGCCAGTAGATATACTCCGGGACTAGCGGGATCGGATACGCAGTATTTT

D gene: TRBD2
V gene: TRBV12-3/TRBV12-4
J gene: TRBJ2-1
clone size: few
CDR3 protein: CASSLTSGSFGEQFF
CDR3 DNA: TGTGCCAGCAGTTTGACTAGCGGGAGCTTCGGTGAGCAGTTCTTC

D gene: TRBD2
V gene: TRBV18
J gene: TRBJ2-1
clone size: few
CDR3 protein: CASSPGTKIYNEQFF
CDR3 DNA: TGTGCCAGCTCACCCGGGACTAAAATCTACAATGAGCAGTTCTTC

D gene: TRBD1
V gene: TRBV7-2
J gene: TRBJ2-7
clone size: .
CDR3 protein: CASSSRGSTYEQYF
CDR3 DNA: TGTGCCAGCAGCTCCAGGGGGTCCACCTACGAGCAGTACTTC

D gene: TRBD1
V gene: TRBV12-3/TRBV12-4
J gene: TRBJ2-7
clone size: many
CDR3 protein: CASSDRGPYEQYF
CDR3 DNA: TGTGCCAGCAGTGACAGGGGGCCATACGAGCAGTACTTC

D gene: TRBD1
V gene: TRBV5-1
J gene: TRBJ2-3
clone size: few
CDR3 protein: CASSYRDSFVGWADTQYF
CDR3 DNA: TGCGCCAGCAGCTACCGGGACAGTTTTGTAGGATGGGCAGATACGCAGTATTTT

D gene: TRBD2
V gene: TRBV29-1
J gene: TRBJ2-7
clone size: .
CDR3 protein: CSVEGVMGGTEQYF
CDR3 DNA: TGCAGCGTTGAAGGGGTAATGGGGGGGACCGAGCAGTACTTC

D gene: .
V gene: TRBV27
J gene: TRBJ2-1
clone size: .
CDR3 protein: CASSFLGGGQYNEQFF
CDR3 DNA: TGTGCCAGCAGTTTTTTAGGGGGAGGGCAATACAATGAGCAGTTCTTC

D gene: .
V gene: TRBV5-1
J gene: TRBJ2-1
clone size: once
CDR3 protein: CASSFRTNYNEQFF
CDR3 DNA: TGCGCCAGCAGCTTCAGGACTAACTACAATGAGCAGTTCTTC

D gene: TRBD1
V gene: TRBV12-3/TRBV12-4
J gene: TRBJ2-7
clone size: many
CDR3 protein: CASSKDRVYEQYF
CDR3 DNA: TGTGCCAGCAGCAAGGACAGGGTCTACGAGCAGTACTTC

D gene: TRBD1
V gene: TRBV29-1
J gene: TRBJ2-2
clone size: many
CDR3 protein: CSADRGWTGELFF
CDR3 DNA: TGCAGCGCGGACAGGGGGTGGACCGGGGAGCTGTTTTTT

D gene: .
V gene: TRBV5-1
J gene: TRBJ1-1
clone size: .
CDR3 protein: CASSWRDGTEAFF
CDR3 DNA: TGCGCCAGCAGCTGGCGTGATGGCACTGAAGCTTTCTTT

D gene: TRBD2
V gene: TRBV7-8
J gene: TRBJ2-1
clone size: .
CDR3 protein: CASSPTTSGLDEQFF
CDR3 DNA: TGTGCCAGCAGCCCAACGACTAGCGGCTTAGATGAGCAGTTCTTC

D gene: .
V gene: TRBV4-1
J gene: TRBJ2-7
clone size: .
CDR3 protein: CASSQERYSYEQYF
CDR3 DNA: TGCGCCAGCAGCCAAGAGAGGTATAGTTACGAGCAGTACTTC

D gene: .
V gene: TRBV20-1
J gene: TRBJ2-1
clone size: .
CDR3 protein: CSASFLEGVVF
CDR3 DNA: TGCAGTGCTAGTTTTCTGGAGGGTGTGGTCTTC

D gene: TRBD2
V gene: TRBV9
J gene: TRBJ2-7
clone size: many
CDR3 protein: CASSERLAGDYEQYF
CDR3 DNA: TGTGCCAGCAGCGAGAGGCTAGCGGGAGACTACGAGCAGTACTTC